Below, 27 T cell receptor beta chains from the same sample are listed, as sequenced in a study of blood T cell repertoires in COVID-19 (dated by TCRdb to the early 2020s). Libraries came from the immunoSEQ multiplex PCR assay. Here the immuneACCESS table is served through TCRdb, limited to in-frame sequences with V and J called. Missing clones are a known gap in these copies; in checked studies unresolved V genes cover under half, and the rest lacks a known reason. For this sample the table gives about 300,000 clones, of which roughly 86% were detected only once. Under 3.5% of the sample lies in the top ten. Sequenced: PBMCs or T cells enriched from blood (not recorded which). The receptors stem from a woman between 45 and 60 years old who had been exposed to COVID-19.

The chain couples TRBV6-1 to TRBJ2-1; 9 bases are a match to TRBD2. The germline V gene has CDR1 MNHNS and CDR2 SASEGT. The CDR3 is made up of 16 amino acids. J was trimmed by 7 bases and V by 4 bases; bases with no gene match: 11. The CDR3 DNA sequence: TGTGCCAGCAGTGCTGGTAGCGGGGGAGGGCGGAATGAGCAGTTCTTC. Protein product: CASSAGSGGGRNEQFF.

In this sample, this clone turned up once. The chain is built from TRBV21-1 and TRBJ2-3; the table's D call, TRBD2, was not checked against the DNA. TRBV21-1 is assigned pseudogene status. The CDR3 contains 20 residues. CDR3 bases: TGTGCCAGCAGCAAAGTAACCCGTATAATTAGCGGGGGGGTCACAGATACGCAGTATTTT. Translating it yields CASSKVTRIISGGVTDTQYF.

V is TRBV28 and J is TRBJ2-1; possible D gene TRBD1, 6 bases. CDR1 and CDR2 (germline): MDHEN, SYDVKM. V lost 2 bases, J lost 4 bases, and 12 bases lay in between. The CDR3 consists of 15 residues. CDR3 amino acids: CASSLGRGRYNEQFF. The CDR3 DNA follows: TGTGCCAGCAGTTTAGGCAGGGGTAGGTACAATGAGCAGTTCTTC.

The rearrangement joins TRBV27 to TRBJ1-6, with D unresolved. Germline V gene lookup returns CDR1 MNHEY and CDR2 SMNVEV (reference sequence). Trimming stripped 5 bases from V and 2 bases from J, with 13 bases between. The CDR3 has 16 residues. This CDR3 reads CASSDLGGPYNSPLHF. The CDR3 DNA is TGTGCCAGCAGTGACCTGGGAGGACCCTATAATTCACCCCTCCACTTT.

The chain carries TRBV19 and TRBJ2-3; TRBD2 aligns across 12 bases. CDR3 length: 16 amino acids. The V and J ends lost 7 bases and 0 bases, in that order; junction bases with no gene match: 5. Germline V CDR1 and CDR2: LNHDA, SQIVND (reference sequence). The CDR3 region has the DNA TGTGCCAGTACCCCTAGCGGGGGGGGAAGCACAGATACGCAGTATTTT. Protein: CASTPSGGGSTDTQYF.

The chain has TRBV9 and TRBJ1-2; 7 positions agree with TRBD1. Germline-derived CDR1 and CDR2 are SGDLS and YYNGEE. V trimming: 0 bases; J trimming: 6 bases; junction bases outside the gene matches: 14. This CDR3 contains 17 residues. The DNA of the CDR3 is TGTGCCAGCAGCGTAGCTGGCCTGTTACAGGGGATAGATGGCTACACCTTC. It codes for CASSVAGLLQGIDGYTF.

This chain links TRBV3-1 (or the pseudogene TRBV3-2) with TRBJ2-5, with TRBD2 identical over 15 bases. CDR3 length equals 19 residues. CDR1 LGHDT and CDR2 YNNKEL come from the germline V gene (reference sequence). The V segment lost 4 bases and the J segment 4 bases; nucleotides outside the gene matches: 13. CDR3 DNA sequence: TGTGCCAGCAGCCGCTGGACTAGCGGGGGGGACGTAGTTTCAGAGACCCAGTACTTC. It translates to CASSRWTSGGDVVSETQYF.

The genes are TRBV4-2 and TRBJ1-2; possibly TRBD1 for D (6 bases). The V gene lost 0 bases and the J gene lost 0 bases, with 14 bases spanning the gap. Germline V CDR1 and CDR2: LGHNA, YNFKEQ. This CDR3 comprises 17 residues. This CDR3 reads CASSQDRTTGPNYGYTF. Written as DNA, the CDR3 is TGTGCCAGCAGCCAAGACCGGACGACAGGCCCTAACTATGGCTACACCTTC.

The chain uses TRBV2 and TRBJ1-1, with D possibly TRBD1 on 6 matching bases. CDR3 length: 17 residues. V was pared by 9 bases and J by 8 bases, with 31 bases between. The germline gives CDR1 SNHLY, CDR2 FYNNEI. This CDR3 is CASTQIGDTLKGTEAFF. In nucleotides, the CDR3 is TGTGCCAGTACGCAAATAGGGGACACCCTTAAGGGGACCGAAGCTTTCTTT.

V gene TRBV18 combines with J gene TRBJ2-4; 10 bases are a match to TRBD1. The CDR3 loop spans 14 amino acids. CDR1 is KGHSH and CDR2 is LQKENI in the germline V gene. V dropped 3 bases and J dropped 8; count of bases not matched to a gene: 4. The CDR3 DNA follows: TGTGCCAGCTCACCCGCCGGACAGGGGGACATTCAGTACTTC. Protein sequence: CASSPAGQGDIQYF.

The CDR3: CASSGGTGGVETQYF. CDR3 DNA: TGTGCCAGCAGCGGAGGGACAGGGGGCGTAGAGACCCAGTACTTC. The chain joins TRBV9 to TRBJ2-5; 12 bases map to TRBD1. The germline V gene encodes CDR1 SGDLS and CDR2 YYNGEE. CDR3 length: 15 residues. V was pared by 3 bases and J by 4 bases, with 4 bases of the junction left unmatched. The variable domain in full, with the rest retrieved from reference TRBV9 and TRBJ2-5, is DSGVTQTPKHLITATGQRVTLRCSPRSGDLSVYWYQQSLDQGLQFLIQYYNGEERAKGNILERFSAQQFPDLHSELNLSSLELGDSALYFCASSGGTGGVETQYFGPGTRLLVL.

This clone was counted a single time. The chain employs TRBV5-1 and TRBJ1-4; 8 nucleotides line up with TRBD1. With V trimmed by 1 base and J by 8 bases, 4 bases remained unmatched. CDR1 and CDR2 from the germline V gene are SGHRS and YFSETQ. The CDR3 is made up of 14 amino acids. Written as DNA, the CDR3 is TGCGCCAGCAGCTTGTGGACAGGGAAGGAAAAACTGTTTTTT. It codes for CASSLWTGKEKLFF.

The V call is TRBV29-1, the J call TRBJ1-2, with D maybe TRBD1 (5 bases). The V gene's germline CDR1 is SQVTM and CDR2 ANQGSEA. Trimming removed 6 bases at V and 4 bases at J, with 18 bases between. This CDR3 is built from 14 residues. CDR3 nucleotide sequence: TGCAGCGTGGCCGACCGACAGCTTCTCTATGGCTACACCTTC. Protein sequence: CSVADRQLLYGYTF. The full variable domain, in which reference TRBV29-1 and TRBJ1-2 provide the parts outside the CDR3, is SAVISQKPSRDICQRGTSLTIQCQVDSQVTMMFWYRQQPGQSLTLIATANQGSEATYESGFVIDKFPISRPNLTFSTLTVSNMSPEDSSIYLCSVADRQLLYGYTFGSGTRLTVV.

The chain recombines TRBV5-8 with TRBJ1-1; no reliable D call. The germline V and J ends were trimmed by 1 base and 5 bases, with 12 bases remaining between them. The CDR3 extends over 14 amino acids. Germline V gene lookup returns CDR1 SGHTS and CDR2 YDEGEE. The DNA of the CDR3 is TGTGCCAGCAGCTTGCCCATGCGGGGTACTGAAGCTTTCTTT. It is translated as CASSLPMRGTEAFF.

The V call is TRBV6-2 or TRBV6-3, the J call TRBJ2-7; 8 nucleotides match TRBD1. CDR1 is MNHEY and CDR2 is SVGEGT in the germline V gene. V was pared by 5 bases and J by 3 bases, with 9 bases of the junction left unmatched. The CDR3 has 15 amino acids. CDR3 DNA sequence: TGTGCCAGCAGTAGACCTCCGGGACAGGACTACGAGCAGTACTTC. Its translation is CASSRPPGQDYEQYF.

CDR3 bases: TGTGCCAGTAGTATTTTGACTAGCGGGGGGGCCTATGAGCAGTTCTTC. It translates to CASSILTSGGAYEQFF. The rearrangement links TRBV19 to TRBJ2-1, with 14 bases matching TRBD2. Germline V lookup: CDR1 LNHDA, CDR2 SQIVND (reference sequence). The CDR3 length is 16 residues. V lost 3 bases and J lost 8; bases outside the gene matches: 6.

The chain joins TRBV5-1 to TRBJ2-3, with 8 bases fitting TRBD1. The CDR3 extends over 15 amino acids. The ends lost 1 base at V and 4 bases at J; junction bases unmatched: 5. CDR1 and CDR2 from the germline V gene are SGHRS and YFSETQ. Here the CDR3 DNA reads TGCGCCAGCAGCTTGTTCGGGACAGGTCCAGATACGCAGTATTTT. Residues: CASSLFGTGPDTQYF.

A single count supports this clone. The V call is TRBV4-1, the J call TRBJ1-2; TRBD1 agrees at 9 bases. V lost 5 bases to trimming and J lost 3 bases; unmatched junction nucleotides: 7. CDR3 length: 15 residues. Germline V gene lookup returns CDR1 MGHRA and CDR2 YSYEKL. CDR3 sequence (DNA): TGCGCCAGCAGCGTACGGACAGGGGCAGACTATGGCTACACCTTC. This encodes CASSVRTGADYGYTF.

The gene calls are TRBV7-9 and TRBJ2-7; a weak D match, TRBD2 (6 bases). The V gene lost 5 bases and the J gene lost 3 bases, with 23 bases spanning the gap. The germline V gene encodes CDR1 SEHNR and CDR2 FQNEAQ (reference sequence). The length of the CDR3 is 17 residues. The CDR3 here is CASSPQGGGSIIYEQYF. CDR3 coding DNA: TGTGCCAGCAGCCCACAAGGTGGGGGGAGTATAATCTACGAGCAGTACTTC.

A single count supports this clone. The chain links TRBV5-1 to TRBJ1-5, with D uncertain. The CDR3 sequence is 12 residues long. V was clipped by 0 bases and J by 11 bases, with 9 bases between them. The germline CDR1 and CDR2 sequences are SGHRS and YFSETQ. The DNA for the CDR3 is TGCGCCAGCAGCTTGGACGGGGTCTCCCAGCATTTT. Translated: CASSLDGVSQHF.

J is TRBJ1-1 and V is TRBV19, with D perhaps TRBD1 (5 bases). Trimming stripped 5 bases from V and 5 bases from J, with 15 bases between. Germline CDR1 is LNHDA and CDR2 is SQIVND (reference sequence). This CDR3 has 14 amino acids. The CDR3 DNA reads TGTGCCAGTAGTCTTATGCGGGGGGAAACTGAAGCTTTCTTT. Translated, it gives CASSLMRGETEAFF. The entire variable domain, with the rest obtained from reference TRBV19 and TRBJ1-1, is as follows: DGGITQSPKYLFRKEGQNVTLSCEQNLNHDAMYWYRQDPGQGLRLIYYSQIVNDFQKGDIAEGYSVSREKKESFPLTVTSAQKNPTAFYLCASSLMRGETEAFFGQGTRLTVV.

The gene calls are TRBV21-1 and TRBJ2-3; the DNA was not compared with TRBD2, the D call given in the table. TRBV21-1 is reported as a pseudogene. CDR3 length: 18 amino acids. The CDR3 coding sequence is TGTGCCAGCAGCGAGACTGGGACTAGCGGGGGGGACACAGATACGCAGTATTTT. It translates to CASSETGTSGGDTDTQYF.

The chain has TRBV2 and TRBJ1-1, with D maybe TRBD1 (6 bases). The CDR3 covers 15 residues. Germline CDR1 reads SNHLY; CDR2 reads FYNNEI. V was cut by 2 bases and J by 0 bases, with 10 bases left in between. In nucleotides, the CDR3 is TGTGCCAGCAGTGAATTGCAGGGGATGAACACTGAAGCTTTCTTT. Its translation is CASSELQGMNTEAFF.

This clone has just one count. In DNA form, the CDR3 reads TGTGCCAGCAGCCCCGGAGGAGGGGTGGGACAGGGTGAGCAGTTCTTC. It specifies CASSPGGGVGQGEQFF. The chain is built from TRBV3-1 (or the pseudogene TRBV3-2) and TRBJ2-1, with 9 bases fitting TRBD1. This CDR3 has 16 amino acids. In germline, CDR1 is LGHDT, CDR2 YNNKEL (reference sequence). V was pared by 4 bases and J by 9 bases, with 13 bases of the junction left unmatched.

V gene TRBV2 combines with J gene TRBJ1-4, with 9 bases matching TRBD1. V lost 5 bases, J lost 7 bases, and 11 bases stayed unmatched. Looked up from germline, CDR1 is SNHLY and CDR2 is FYNNEI. There are 16 residues in the CDR3. CDR3 sequence reads: CASSSQGTGLLEKLFF. DNA of the CDR3: TGTGCCAGCAGTTCCCAAGGGACAGGGCTTCTTGAAAAACTGTTTTTT.

The V call is TRBV5-1, the J call TRBJ2-2; 11 bases are shared with TRBD1. The V gene's germline CDR1 is SGHRS and CDR2 YFSETQ. The V segment lost 3 bases and the J segment 1 base; nucleotides outside the gene matches: 5. The CDR3 extends over 17 amino acids. The CDR3 is CASSSRTGGQNTGELFF. The CDR3 nucleotides read TGCGCCAGCAGCTCGCGGACAGGGGGCCAGAACACCGGGGAGCTGTTTTTT.

This clone has more than one count but fewer than ten. The V gene is TRBV4-1, the J gene TRBJ1-4; TRBD1 might be the D (6 bases). Germline V gives CDR1 MGHRA, CDR2 YSYEKL. The CDR3 has 15 amino acids. V dropped 2 bases and J dropped 7 bases, with 14 bases sitting between them. The DNA for the CDR3 is TGCGCCAGCAGCCAAATTCAGGGGATGGCTGAAAAACTGTTTTTT. Amino acid sequence: CASSQIQGMAEKLFF.